The 14 T cell receptor beta chains presented below share a single source sample, sequenced in a study of T cell responses to AZD1222 COVID-19 vaccine. Measured with immunoSEQ multiplex PCR; TCRdb has only the in-frame clones, and not every one. The table includes 85,000 to 90,000 clones, about 89% detected once. This material consisted of peripheral blood, taken 28 days after the second AZD1222 dose. These receptors all stem from an adult who received the AZD1222 COVID-19 vaccine.

This CDR3 reads CSVEGGTINYGYTF. The CDR3 coding sequence is TGCAGCGTTGAGGGGGGAACCATTAACTATGGCTACACCTTC. The chain links TRBV29-1 to TRBJ1-2; D possibly corresponds to TRBD1 (5 bases). The V gene lost 3 bases and the J gene lost 1 base, with 12 bases spanning the gap. The CDR3 has 14 residues. The germline V gene encodes CDR1 SQVTM and CDR2 ANQGSEA.

This chain connects TRBV3-1 (or the pseudogene TRBV3-2) to TRBJ2-1, with 10 nucleotides matching TRBD2. From germline, CDR1 is LGHDT and CDR2 YNNKEL (reference sequence). This CDR3 is built from 15 residues. With V trimmed by 5 bases and J by 5 bases, 6 bases remained unmatched. The CDR3 region is CASSDGTSENNEQFF. In nucleotides, the CDR3 is TGTGCCAGCAGCGATGGGACTAGCGAGAACAATGAGCAGTTCTTC.

The chain recombines TRBV12-3 or TRBV12-4 with TRBJ1-2; D uncertain. The CDR3 length is 13 residues. The V end was cut by 2 bases, the J end by 0 bases, with 4 bases between. CDR3 amino acids: CASSLLANYGYTF. The CDR3, as DNA: TGTGCCAGCAGTTTATTGGCTAACTATGGCTACACCTTC.

This clone was observed a single time. The CDR3 nucleotides read TGTGCCAGCAGTTTACGGGACAGGGCTCGAAATGAGCAGTTCTTC. It yields the protein CASSLRDRARNEQFF. The chain combines TRBV27 with TRBJ2-1, with 9 nucleotides matching TRBD1. The length of the CDR3 is 15 residues. CDR1 MNHEY and CDR2 SMNVEV come from the germline V gene (reference sequence). V dropped 2 bases and J dropped 7; count of bases not matched to a gene: 6.

V and J are TRBV6-1 and TRBJ1-1, with a possible D match to TRBD1 (5 bases). The germline V gene has CDR1 MNHNS and CDR2 SASEGT. This CDR3 has 16 amino acids. With 3 bases removed from V and 2 bases from J, the gap between germline ends came to 16 bases. CDR3 sequence reads: CASSDPVRGANTEAFF. CDR3 sequence (DNA): TGTGCCAGCAGTGATCCGGTTAGGGGAGCTAACACTGAAGCTTTCTTT.

The chain recombines TRBV7-9 with TRBJ1-2, with D hard to call. The CDR3 spans 15 residues. Trimming left V 0 bases short and J 3 bases short, with 11 bases between. Germline V gives CDR1 SEHNR, CDR2 FQNEAQ (reference sequence). Written as DNA, the CDR3 is TGTGCCAGCAGCTTAGCAGCGGGCTCGGACTATGGCTACACCTTC. This translates into CASSLAAGSDYGYTF.

This clone was counted a single time. The genes are TRBV27 and TRBJ2-5, with 8 bases fitting TRBD2. The CDR3 is 14 amino acids. V lost 6 bases and J lost 4; bases outside the gene matches: 7. CDR1 MNHEY and CDR2 SMNVEV come from the germline V gene (reference sequence). Written as DNA, the CDR3 is TGTGCCAGCAGAGGGGTAGCGGGGTTAGAGACCCAGTACTTC. Amino acid sequence: CASRGVAGLETQYF.

The genes are TRBV7-2 and TRBJ1-4; D remains unclear. Germline V gene lookup returns CDR1 SGHTA and CDR2 FQGNSA. V lost 5 bases and J 0 bases, leaving 10 bases between the germline ends. This CDR3 spans 15 amino acids. The CDR3 is CASSAWGATNEKLFF. CDR3 nucleotides: TGTGCCAGCAGCGCCTGGGGTGCAACTAATGAAAAACTGTTTTTT.

The chain employs TRBV5-1 and TRBJ2-2, with 8 bases lining up with TRBD2. V lost 3 bases, J lost 3 bases, and 4 bases stayed unmatched. Germline V lookup: CDR1 SGHRS, CDR2 YFSETQ. The CDR3 contains 15 residues. In nucleotides, the CDR3 is TGCGCCAGCAGCTCCGGGGGGGCTGACACCGGGGAGCTGTTTTTT. Its translation is CASSSGGADTGELFF.

The V gene is TRBV7-8, the J gene TRBJ1-2; D remains unclear. The CDR3 is 12 amino acids. CDR1 is SGHVS and CDR2 is FQNEAQ in the germline V gene. V was pared by 5 bases and J by 5 bases, with 9 bases between. CDR3 DNA sequence: TGTGCCAGCAGCCAAACGGAATATGGCTACACCTTC. Translating it yields CASSQTEYGYTF.

The chain joins TRBV11-2 to TRBJ1-2; D remains unclear. The germline gives CDR1 SGHAT, CDR2 FQNNGV. The CDR3 length is 12 residues. V shed 0 bases and J shed 6 bases, with 5 bases lying between them. The CDR3 DNA sequence: TGTGCCAGCAGCTTAGATATTGATGGCTACACCTTC. It translates to CASSLDIDGYTF.

Here the CDR3 DNA reads TGTGCCAGCAGACAGGGGGGCTACGAGCAGTACTTC. It codes for CASRQGGYEQYF. J is TRBJ2-7 and V is TRBV2, with TRBD1 identical over 8 bases. There are 12 residues in the CDR3. CDR1 and CDR2 from the germline V gene are SNHLY and FYNNEI. V gave up 6 bases and J gave up 3 bases; unmatched junction bases: 1.

This clone has just one count. This rearrangement joins TRBV12-5 to TRBJ1-5, with D unresolved. Germline assignment: CDR1 LGHNT and CDR2 FRNRAP. The CDR3 runs 14 residues. Deletions cut 0 bases from V and 0 bases from J, with 3 bases between. Written as DNA, the CDR3 is TGTGCTAGTGGTTTGGTATCTAGCAATCAGCCCCAGCATTTT. This sequence encodes CASGLVSSNQPQHF.

The gene calls are TRBV24-1 and TRBJ2-5; the D gene is possibly TRBD1 (6 bases). Trimming removed 11 bases from V and 6 bases from J, with 15 bases in between. There are 12 residues in the CDR3. CDR1 and CDR2 (germline): KGHDR, SFDVKD. For the CDR3, the DNA is TGTGCCAAGCCGGGACACACGCAGACCCAGTACTTC. Residues: CAKPGHTQTQYF.